Each of the 19 T cell receptor beta chains below was sequenced from the same sample in a study of stem cell transplantation in POMP-related autoinflammatory disease. The table came from immunoSEQ multiplex PCR; TCRdb's copy has only in-frame clones and leaves some out. The table lists roughly 32,000 clones, around 88% of them singletons, with roughly 0.7% in the top ten. Sequencing used CD4+ T cells from PBMCs, obtained before stem cell transplantation. These receptors all come from a human donor with POMP-related autoinflammation and immune dysregulation (PRAID).

The chain combines TRBV2 with TRBJ2-2; D may be TRBD1 (7 bases). With 4 bases removed from V and 3 bases from J, the gap between germline ends came to 12 bases. The CDR3 contains 15 residues. Germline-derived CDR1 and CDR2 are SNHLY and FYNNEI. The CDR3 sequence is CASSVDRRDTGELFF. In DNA form, the CDR3 reads TGTGCCAGCAGTGTGGACAGGAGGGACACCGGGGAGCTGTTTTTT.

The chain uses TRBV7-9 and TRBJ1-2; D is uncertain. Trimming pared 2 bases from V and 6 bases from J, leaving 7 bases between. This CDR3 comprises 12 residues. Germline loops: CDR1 SEHNR, CDR2 FQNEAQ (reference sequence). The CDR3 bases are TGTGCCAGCAGCTTAAGCCTGGATGGCTACACCTTC. Translated, it gives CASSLSLDGYTF.

The rearrangement uses TRBV7-6 and TRBJ2-7; D is ambiguous. This CDR3 region has 14 residues. CDR1 and CDR2 (germline): SGHVS, FNYEAQ. V was pared by 5 bases and J by 3 bases, with 14 bases between. This chain's CDR3 is CASSPRSSLYEQYF. In nucleotides, the CDR3 is TGTGCCAGCAGCCCACGCTCGTCCCTCTACGAGCAGTACTTC.

This chain links TRBV13 with TRBJ2-5, with D hard to call. Trimming cost V 2 bases and J 2 bases, with 3 bases left between them. This CDR3 is built from 12 residues. The germline gives CDR1 PRHDT, CDR2 FYEKMQ (reference sequence). DNA of the CDR3: TGTGCCAGCAGCTTACTTCAAGAGACCCAGTACTTC. Translating it yields CASSLLQETQYF.

The CDR3 DNA sequence: TGCGCCAGCACGGACAGGTCGAACACCGGGGAGCTGTTTTTT. Residues: CASTDRSNTGELFF. The chain is built from TRBV5-1 and TRBJ2-2, with 7 positions matching TRBD1. V was pared by 6 bases and J by 0 bases, with 2 bases of the junction left unmatched. Germline V gives CDR1 SGHRS, CDR2 YFSETQ. The CDR3 spans 14 residues.

The chain joins TRBV2 to TRBJ2-1; 8 nucleotides align to TRBD1. The germline V gene encodes CDR1 SNHLY and CDR2 FYNNEI. The ends lost 5 bases at V and 4 bases at J; junction bases unmatched: 10. This CDR3 has 16 residues. The CDR3 DNA is TGTGCCAGCAGTAAGACAGGGGATATGGGGTACAATGAGCAGTTCTTC. It yields the protein CASSKTGDMGYNEQFF.

The rearrangement uses TRBV6-5 and TRBJ1-2, with D unclear. Trimming removed 4 bases from V and 4 bases from J, with 10 bases in between. The CDR3 loop spans 13 amino acids. CDR1 MNHEY and CDR2 SVGAGI come from the germline V gene. For the CDR3, the DNA is TGTGCCAGCAGTTCTCGCGGAGGCTATGGCTACACCTTC. As protein: CASSSRGGYGYTF.

The chain carries TRBV27 and TRBJ2-2, with D possibly being TRBD1 (5 bases). Deletions cut 5 bases from V and 5 bases from J, with 15 bases between. Germline V lookup: CDR1 MNHEY, CDR2 SMNVEV (reference sequence). The CDR3 sequence is 15 residues long. Here the CDR3 DNA reads TGTGCCAGCAGTCGTGCAGGGTTTGTGACCGGGGAGCTGTTTTTT. Amino acids: CASSRAGFVTGELFF.

The genes are TRBV19 and TRBJ2-1; 9 bases agree with TRBD1. V lost 1 base to trimming and J lost 4 bases; unmatched junction nucleotides: 5. Germline V gives CDR1 LNHDA, CDR2 SQIVND (reference sequence). The length of the CDR3 is 16 residues. The CDR3 region is CASSIAGTGRYNEQFF. As DNA, the CDR3 is TGTGCCAGTAGTATAGCGGGGACAGGGAGGTACAATGAGCAGTTCTTC.

The chain carries TRBV6-4 and TRBJ2-1; the D call may be TRBD1 or TRBD2 (5 bases each). Trimming stripped 5 bases from V and 8 bases from J, with 13 bases between. Per germline, CDR1 MRHNA and CDR2 SNTAGT. There are 13 residues in the CDR3. CDR3 DNA sequence: TGTGCCAGCAGTCCCCCAGGGAGCGATGAGCAGTTCTTC. It yields the protein CASSPPGSDEQFF.

This clone was detected a few times. This chain connects TRBV19 to TRBJ1-5; D might be TRBD1 (5 bases). Trimming cost V 3 bases and J 5 bases, with 14 bases left between them. The CDR3 contains 15 residues. In germline, CDR1 is LNHDA, CDR2 SQIVND (reference sequence). The CDR3 reads CASSIRGVRDQPQHF. In DNA, the CDR3 is TGTGCCAGTAGTATCCGGGGGGTTAGAGATCAGCCCCAGCATTTT.

The chain has TRBV6-6 and TRBJ2-2; TRBD1 or TRBD2 may be the D gene (5 bases each). From germline, CDR1 is MNHNY and CDR2 SVGAGI (reference sequence). The V end was cut by 6 bases, the J end by 2 bases, with 10 bases between. CDR3 size: 14 residues. The CDR3 coding sequence is TGTGCCAGCAGCACCCGGGACAACACCGGGGAGCTGTTTTTT. Protein sequence: CASSTRDNTGELFF.

This chain links TRBV4-1 with TRBJ1-5; D may be TRBD1 (6 bases). Deletions cut 2 bases from V and 9 bases from J, with 14 bases between. The length of the CDR3 is 14 residues. In germline, CDR1 is MGHRA, CDR2 YSYEKL. Here the CDR3 reads CASSQIQGQGPQHF. CDR3 in DNA: TGCGCCAGCAGCCAAATCCAGGGGCAGGGGCCCCAGCATTTT.

This clone was observed once. The chain combines TRBV5-4 with TRBJ1-4; a possible D gene is TRBD1 (6 bases). The CDR3 contains 15 residues. From germline, CDR1 is SGHNT and CDR2 YYREEE (reference sequence). Trimming pared 0 bases from V and 7 bases from J, leaving 13 bases between. CDR3 loop: CASSLVSGTSEKLFF. In nucleotides, the CDR3 is TGTGCCAGCAGCTTGGTTTCTGGGACAAGTGAAAAACTGTTTTTT.

The CDR3 DNA is TGTGCCAGCAGCTCTCTAGCGGGCCCCTACGAGCAGTACTTC. Protein sequence: CASSSLAGPYEQYF. The V call is TRBV7-6, the J call TRBJ2-7; 8 bases match TRBD2. The J segment lost 2 bases and the V segment lost 4 bases, leaving 4 bases of the junction unmatched. CDR1 and CDR2 from the germline V gene are SGHVS and FNYEAQ. The CDR3 has 14 amino acids. Full variable domain (missing parts from reference TRBV7-6 and TRBJ2-7): GAGVSQSPRYKVTKRGQDVALRCDPISGHVSLYWYRQALGQGPEFLTYFNYEAQQDKSGLPNDRFSAERPEGSISTLTIQRTEQRDSAMYRCASSSLAGPYEQYFGPGTRLTVT.

The chain combines TRBV7-9 with TRBJ2-5, with TRBD1 matching over 9 bases. Germline V lookup: CDR1 SEHNR, CDR2 FQNEAQ (reference sequence). J was trimmed by 4 bases and V by 1 base; bases with no gene match: 10. The CDR3 totals 17 residues. Written as DNA, the CDR3 is TGTGCCAGCAGCTTAGGTGGGACAGGGTCGACCCTAGAGACCCAGTACTTC. This codes for CASSLGGTGSTLETQYF. The full variable domain, rest sourced from reference TRBV7-9 and TRBJ2-5, is DTGVSQNPRHKITKRGQNVTFRCDPISEHNRLYWYRQTLGQGPEFLTYFQNEAQLEKSRLLSDRFSAERPKGSFSTLEIQRTEQGDSAMYLCASSLGGTGSTLETQYFGPGTRLLVL.

The V and J genes are TRBV18 and TRBJ2-1, with a possible D match to TRBD2 (5 bases). Germline CDR1 KGHSH, CDR2 LQKENI. V was clipped by 1 base and J by 1 base, with 5 bases between them. The CDR3 length is 14 residues. This CDR3 is CASSPLASYNEQFF. The CDR3 coding sequence is TGTGCCAGCTCACCACTAGCGTCCTACAATGAGCAGTTCTTC.

The chain joins TRBV28 to TRBJ2-4; no firm D call. There are 13 residues in the CDR3. Germline CDR1 and CDR2: MDHEN and SYDVKM. Between the trimmed V and J ends, which lost 7 bases and 1 base, there was a span of 8 bases. The DNA for the CDR3 is TGTGCCAGCATCCCGAATGCCAAAAACATTCAGTACTTC. The encoded protein is CASIPNAKNIQYF. The complete variable domain, with remaining parts taken from reference TRBV28 and TRBJ2-4, reads DVKVTQSSRYLVKRTGEKVFLECVQDMDHENMFWYRQDPGLGLRLIYFSYDVKMKEKGDIPEGYSVSREKKERFSLILESASTNQTSMYLCASIPNAKNIQYFGAGTRLSVL.

Here the CDR3 DNA reads TGTGCCAGCAGTTACTCTCCTGGAGGGGGCAATTCACCCCTCCACTTT. Residues: CASSYSPGGGNSPLHF. The V call is TRBV6-5, the J call TRBJ1-6; 7 bases are a match to TRBD1. Germline V gives CDR1 MNHEY, CDR2 SVGAGI. The CDR3 has 16 residues. Trimming at V came to 0 bases and at J to 7 bases, leaving 6 bases not matched to a gene.